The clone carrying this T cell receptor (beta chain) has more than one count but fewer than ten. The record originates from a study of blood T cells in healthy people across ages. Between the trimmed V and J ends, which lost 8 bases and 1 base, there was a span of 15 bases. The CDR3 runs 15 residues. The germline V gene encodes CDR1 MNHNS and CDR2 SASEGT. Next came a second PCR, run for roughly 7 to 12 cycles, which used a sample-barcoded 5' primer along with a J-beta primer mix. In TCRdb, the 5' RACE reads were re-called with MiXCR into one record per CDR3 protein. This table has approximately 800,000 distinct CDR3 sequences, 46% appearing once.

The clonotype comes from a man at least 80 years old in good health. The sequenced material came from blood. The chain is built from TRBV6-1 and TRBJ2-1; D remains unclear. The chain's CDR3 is CASHLGGSSYNEQFF. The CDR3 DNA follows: TGTGCCAGCCACCTTGGCGGATCATCCTACAATGAGCAGTTCTTC.